Listed here are 9 T cell receptor beta chains from one sample, sequenced in a study of Ad26.COV2.S vaccination and SARS-CoV-2 variants. The treatment denotes: roughly 20 received Ad26.COV2.S at low or high dose, single or two shots; 5 received placebo; per-sample allocation not given. At day 63 after the first vaccine or placebo injection, samples were drawn. Clones were sequenced by immunoSEQ multiplex PCR, and TCRdb holds only the in-frame ones, with some missing. This table has approximately 300,000 clones, just under 85% appearing once. The material was peripheral blood, obtained in a trial of Ad26.COV2.S vaccine versus placebo. These receptors originate from a person aged 18-65 years who received the Ad26.COV2.S COVID-19 vaccine or a placebo.

This clone was counted a single time. This chain links TRBV13 with TRBJ1-1, with 9 bases aligning to TRBD1. V gave up 3 bases and J gave up 4 bases; unmatched junction bases: 6. The germline V gene encodes CDR1 PRHDT and CDR2 FYEKMQ (reference sequence). The CDR3 is 15 residues long. CDR3 in DNA: TGTGCCAGCAGCTTCACGGGGACAGGGATCACTGAAGCTTTCTTT. Translation gives CASSFTGTGITEAFF.

The V gene is TRBV28, the J gene TRBJ2-7; TRBD1 might be the D (6 bases). Germline CDR1 is MDHEN and CDR2 is SYDVKM. V lost 3 bases to trimming and J lost 0 bases, with 12 bases between them. CDR3 size: 15 residues. CDR3 bases: TGTGCCAGCAGTTTGGCAGGGGCCAACTCCTACGAGCAGTACTTC. It codes for CASSLAGANSYEQYF.

CDR3 region: CASSLYPTSVNEQFF. The DNA for the CDR3 is TGTGCCAGCAGTTTATACCCGACTAGCGTGAATGAGCAGTTCTTC. The chain joins TRBV27 to TRBJ2-1; 8 bases fit TRBD2. In germline, CDR1 is MNHEY, CDR2 SMNVEV (reference sequence). The CDR3 sequence is 15 residues long. V dropped 1 base and J dropped 7; count of bases not matched to a gene: 6.

This CDR3 is CASSPLGTDLFRELFF. In DNA form, the CDR3 reads TGTGCCAGCTCACCACTAGGGACCGACCTTTTCAGGGAGCTGTTTTTT. The rearrangement joins TRBV18 to TRBJ2-2; the D call may be TRBD1 or TRBD2 (5 bases each). Germline CDR1 is KGHSH and CDR2 is LQKENI. V lost 1 base, J lost 9 bases, and 18 bases lay in between. This CDR3 spans 16 amino acids.

The chain is built from TRBV6-6 and TRBJ1-2; 8 nucleotides line up with TRBD1. V shed 10 bases, J shed 3 bases, and the junction held 7 bases outside the gene matches. The CDR3 loop spans 13 amino acids. In germline, CDR1 is MNHNY, CDR2 SVGAGI (reference sequence). In nucleotides, the CDR3 is TGTGCCACATTGGACAGGGATCACTATGGCTACACCTTC. Its translation: CATLDRDHYGYTF.

The V call is TRBV5-1, the J call TRBJ2-3; 11 positions agree with TRBD2. V shed 4 bases and J 3 bases; nucleotides not matched to a gene: 7. Germline assignment: CDR1 SGHRS and CDR2 YFSETQ. The CDR3 sequence is 16 residues long. Here the CDR3 reads CASSTFSGGATDTQYF. The CDR3 DNA reads TGCGCCAGCAGCACATTTAGCGGGGGGGCTACAGATACGCAGTATTTT.

J is TRBJ2-3 and V is TRBV14; D is unresolved. The V and J ends lost 0 bases and 7 bases respectively, with 5 bases between them. Germline CDR1 SGHDN, CDR2 FVKESK. The CDR3 consists of 12 residues. This CDR3 is CASSQDWNTQYF. The CDR3 region has the DNA TGTGCCAGCAGCCAAGACTGGAATACGCAGTATTTT.

This clone was detected only a few times. The V and J genes are TRBV5-1 and TRBJ2-5; 10 bases fit TRBD2. This CDR3 is built from 14 residues. Germline V CDR1 and CDR2: SGHRS, YFSETQ. Trimming took 7 bases from V and 2 from J; bases not matched to a gene: 5. CDR3 region: CASGLAGGQETQYF. The CDR3, as DNA: TGCGCCAGCGGGTTAGCGGGGGGACAAGAGACCCAGTACTTC.

The chain has TRBV28 and TRBJ2-7; maybe TRBD2 (6 bases). The CDR3 loop spans 17 amino acids. Deletions cut 5 bases from V and 4 bases from J, with 24 bases between. CDR1 is MDHEN and CDR2 is SYDVKM in the germline V gene. The CDR3 sequence: CASSPNLGRGGTYEQYF. As DNA, the CDR3 is TGTGCCAGCAGTCCTAACTTGGGACGGGGAGGAACTTACGAGCAGTACTTC.